Following are 15 T cell receptor beta chains from one sample sequenced in a study of blood T cell repertoires in COVID-19. TCRdb keeps only in-frame clones here, not all; method: immunoSEQ multiplex PCR. The sample includes 99,000 or so clones, 75% to 85% of them seen just once. The sequenced sample was peripheral blood. Receptor source: a woman aged 70-85 years with acute or convalescent COVID-19.

This clone was seen more than once but under ten times. The genes are TRBV19 and TRBJ1-1; tentative D call: TRBD1 (6 bases). The germline gives CDR1 LNHDA, CDR2 SQIVND (reference sequence). The V gene lost 4 bases and the J gene lost 2 bases, with 11 bases spanning the gap. The CDR3 has 14 residues. CDR3 bases: TGTGCCAGTAGTAGCTACAGGGCCAACACTGAAGCTTTCTTT. It specifies CASSSYRANTEAFF.

This clone showed up just once. The chain carries TRBV6-7 and TRBJ1-5, with D possibly matching TRBD1 (6 bases). TRBV6-7 is placed among ORFs of uncertain function. The CDR3 covers 16 residues. Trimming left V 6 bases short and J 3 bases short, with 18 bases between. The CDR3 here is CASSPPGAGDNQPQHF. CDR3 nucleotides: TGTGCCAGCAGCCCCCCGGGGGCGGGGGACAATCAGCCCCAGCATTTT.

This rearrangement joins TRBV6-6 to TRBJ2-1, with 15 nucleotides matching TRBD2. The CDR3 length is 19 residues. CDR1 is MNHNY and CDR2 is SVGAGI in the germline V gene (reference sequence). V shed 5 bases and J 7 bases; nucleotides not matched to a gene: 15. This chain's CDR3 is CASSPLTGTSGRRSNEQFF. As DNA, the CDR3 is TGTGCCAGCAGTCCCCTTACCGGGACTAGCGGGAGGAGATCGAATGAGCAGTTCTTC.

The rearrangement uses TRBV19 and TRBJ2-5; TRBD2 is a possible D gene (5 bases). The V and J ends lost 1 base and 5 bases respectively, with 14 bases between them. Germline CDR1 is LNHDA and CDR2 is SQIVND (reference sequence). This CDR3 has 15 residues. CDR3 sequence reads: CASSIVAGTPETQYF. The CDR3 coding sequence is TGTGCCAGTAGTATAGTGGCGGGCACTCCGGAGACCCAGTACTTC.

In this sample, this clone turned up a few times. The chain carries TRBV3-1 (or the pseudogene TRBV3-2) and TRBJ2-3; D may be TRBD2 (6 bases). V dropped 1 base and J dropped 4 bases, with 9 bases sitting between them. The CDR3 loop spans 14 amino acids. Germline V gene sequence: CDR1 LGHDT, CDR2 YNNKEL (reference sequence). The CDR3 nucleotides read TGTGCCAGCAGCCAAGGGGGAGGAGCAGATACGCAGTATTTT. Protein sequence: CASSQGGGADTQYF.

This chain links TRBV14 with TRBJ2-7; D is perhaps TRBD1 (6 bases). Germline V lookup: CDR1 SGHDN, CDR2 FVKESK. The CDR3 runs 13 residues. V was trimmed by 8 bases and J by 3 bases, leaving 14 bases between them. CDR3: CASSDRSLYEQYF. The CDR3 nucleotides read TGTGCCAGCTCAGACAGGAGCCTCTACGAGCAGTACTTC. The entire variable domain, with the rest obtained from reference TRBV14 and TRBJ2-7, is as follows: EAGVTQFPSHSVIEKGQTVTLRCDPISGHDNLYWYRRVMGKEIKFLLHFVKESKQDESGMPNNRFLAERTGGTYSTLKVQPAELEDSGVYFCASSDRSLYEQYFGPGTRLTVT.

The chain couples TRBV3-1 (or the pseudogene TRBV3-2) to TRBJ1-4; possible D gene TRBD1, 6 bases. Germline V CDR1 and CDR2: LGHDT, YNNKEL (reference sequence). Between the trimmed V and J ends, which lost 4 bases and 8 bases, there was a span of 14 bases. This CDR3 comprises 14 residues. CDR3 sequence: CASSPRDRLEKLFF. CDR3 sequence (DNA): TGTGCCAGCAGCCCCCGCGACAGGCTAGAAAAACTGTTTTTT.

The gene calls are TRBV5-4 and TRBJ2-5; 10 positions agree with TRBD2. J gave up 3 bases and V 5 bases, and 1 base lay outside the gene matches. Per the germline V gene, CDR1 is SGHNT and CDR2 is YYREEE (reference sequence). This CDR3 is built from 13 residues. DNA of the CDR3: TGTGCCAGCAGAGGACTAGCGGAAGAGACCCAGTACTTC. This translates into CASRGLAEETQYF.

This chain links TRBV7-8 with TRBJ1-5, with 10 bases identical to TRBD1. Germline V lookup: CDR1 SGHVS, CDR2 FQNEAQ. Trimming removed 5 bases from V and 1 base from J; junction bases left unmatched: 8. The CDR3 is made up of 17 amino acids. DNA for the CDR3: TGTGCCAGCAGCCCCCGGACAGGGGGAGGCAGCAATCAGCCCCAGCATTTT. Translated, it gives CASSPRTGGGSNQPQHF.

This clone was seen only once. The V gene is TRBV27, the J gene TRBJ2-7; 9 bases map to TRBD2. CDR1 and CDR2 (germline): MNHEY, SMNVEV (reference sequence). CDR3 length equals 15 residues. J lost 4 bases, V lost 2 bases, and 6 bases had no gene match. CDR3 DNA: TGTGCCAGCAGTTTAGGGGCTAGCGGGATATACGAGCAGTACTTC. This gives the protein CASSLGASGIYEQYF.

This chain connects TRBV6-6 to TRBJ2-3; 7 bases are shared with TRBD1. V was pared by 5 bases and J by 0 bases, with 8 bases of the junction left unmatched. The CDR3 consists of 16 residues. Germline V gene sequence: CDR1 MNHNY, CDR2 SVGAGI (reference sequence). The CDR3 DNA reads as TGTGCCAGCAGTCGAGGGGGACAGTCTAGCACAGATACGCAGTATTTT. Its protein is CASSRGGQSSTDTQYF.

The gene calls are TRBV6-2 or TRBV6-3 and TRBJ2-7; tentatively, D is TRBD2 (6 bases). The CDR3 length is 16 residues. CDR1 and CDR2 from the germline V gene are MNHEY and SVGEGT. The V and J ends lost 0 bases and 6 bases respectively, with 18 bases between them. In DNA, the CDR3 is TGTGCCAGCAGTTACTCTCAGGTCCCCGTGGGAGGCGAGCAGTACTTC. It codes for CASSYSQVPVGGEQYF.

The V gene is TRBV5-5, the J gene TRBJ1-5; D gene uncertain. The CDR3 sequence is 15 residues long. Between the trimmed V and J ends, which lost 3 bases and 3 bases, there was a span of 13 bases. CDR1 is SGHKS, CDR2 YYEKEE, per germline (reference sequence). The DNA of the CDR3 is TGTGCCAGCAGCTCAGGACTTTGGGACAATCAGCCCCAGCATTTT. It is translated as CASSSGLWDNQPQHF.

This chain joins TRBV6-2 or TRBV6-3 and TRBJ1-2, with no clear D. V was pared by 5 bases and J by 1 base, with 14 bases between. The CDR3 extends over 15 amino acids. Germline CDR1 and CDR2: MNHEY and SVGEGT. Here the CDR3 DNA reads TGTGCCAGCAGTACCCCTGCAGACTTTAACTATGGCTACACCTTC. Translating it yields CASSTPADFNYGYTF.

This chain uses TRBV7-6 with TRBJ2-7; D might be TRBD1 (5 bases). Trimming stripped 3 bases from V and 2 bases from J, with 8 bases between. The CDR3 runs 13 residues. Germline-derived CDR1 and CDR2 are SGHVS and FNYEAQ. The CDR3 DNA reads as TGTGCCAGCAGCTTTCAGGACACCTACGAGCAGTACTTC. The encoded protein is CASSFQDTYEQYF. Complete variable domain (other parts from reference TRBV7-6 and TRBJ2-7): GAGVSQSPRYKVTKRGQDVALRCDPISGHVSLYWYRQALGQGPEFLTYFNYEAQQDKSGLPNDRFSAERPEGSISTLTIQRTEQRDSAMYRCASSFQDTYEQYFGPGTRLTVT.